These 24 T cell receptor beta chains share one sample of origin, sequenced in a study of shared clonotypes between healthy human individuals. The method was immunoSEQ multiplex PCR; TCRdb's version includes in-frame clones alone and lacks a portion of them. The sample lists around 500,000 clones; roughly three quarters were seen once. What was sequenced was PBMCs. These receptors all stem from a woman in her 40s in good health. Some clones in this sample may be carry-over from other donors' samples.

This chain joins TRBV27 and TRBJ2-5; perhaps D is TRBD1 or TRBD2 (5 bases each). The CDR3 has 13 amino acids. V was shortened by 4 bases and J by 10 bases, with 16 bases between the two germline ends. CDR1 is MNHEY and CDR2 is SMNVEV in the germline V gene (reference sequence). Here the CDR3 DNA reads TGTGCCAGCAGTTCGGGGCCAATGGGGATCCAGTACTTC. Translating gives CASSSGPMGIQYF.

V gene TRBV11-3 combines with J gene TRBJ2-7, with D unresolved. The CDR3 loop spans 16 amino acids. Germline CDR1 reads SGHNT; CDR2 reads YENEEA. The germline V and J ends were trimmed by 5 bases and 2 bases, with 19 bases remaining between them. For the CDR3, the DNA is TGTGCCAGCAGCGCATTTTTGACATCCCACCCCTACGAGCAGTACTTC. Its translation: CASSAFLTSHPYEQYF.

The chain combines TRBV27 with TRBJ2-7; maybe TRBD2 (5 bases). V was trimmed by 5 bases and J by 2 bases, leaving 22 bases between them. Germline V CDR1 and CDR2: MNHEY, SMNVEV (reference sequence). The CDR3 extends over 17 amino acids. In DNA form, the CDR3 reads TGTGCCAGCAGTACCGGACGGACCCGGGATCGACCCTACGAGCAGTACTTC. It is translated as CASSTGRTRDRPYEQYF.

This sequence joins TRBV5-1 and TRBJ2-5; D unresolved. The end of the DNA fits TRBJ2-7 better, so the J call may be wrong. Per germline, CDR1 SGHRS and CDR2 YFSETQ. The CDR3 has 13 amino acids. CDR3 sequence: CASSFSSSYEQYF. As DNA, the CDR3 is TGCGCCAGCAGCTTTTCGAGCTCCTACGAGCAGTACTTC.

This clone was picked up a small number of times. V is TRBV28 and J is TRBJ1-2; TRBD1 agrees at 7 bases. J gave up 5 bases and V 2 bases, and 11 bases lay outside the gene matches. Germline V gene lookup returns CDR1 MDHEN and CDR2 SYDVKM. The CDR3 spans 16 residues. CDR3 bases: TGTGCCAGCAGTTTACTCAGCGACAGGGAGGGATATGGCTACACCTTC. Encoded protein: CASSLLSDREGYGYTF.

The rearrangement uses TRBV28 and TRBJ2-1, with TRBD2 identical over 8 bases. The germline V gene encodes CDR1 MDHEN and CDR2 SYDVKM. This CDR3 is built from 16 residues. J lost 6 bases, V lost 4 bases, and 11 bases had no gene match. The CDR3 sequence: CASSSLTSAYLNEQFF. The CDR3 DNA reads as TGTGCCAGCAGTTCGCTGACTAGCGCCTACCTCAATGAGCAGTTCTTC.

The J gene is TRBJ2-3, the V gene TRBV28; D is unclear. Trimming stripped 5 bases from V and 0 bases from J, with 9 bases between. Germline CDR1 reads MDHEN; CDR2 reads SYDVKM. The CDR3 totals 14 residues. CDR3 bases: TGTGCCAGCAGTCGCACGGCCAGCACAGATACGCAGTATTTT. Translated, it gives CASSRTASTDTQYF. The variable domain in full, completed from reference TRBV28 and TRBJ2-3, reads DVKVTQSSRYLVKRTGEKVFLECVQDMDHENMFWYRQDPGLGLRLIYFSYDVKMKEKGDIPEGYSVSREKKERFSLILESASTNQTSMYLCASSRTASTDTQYFGPGTRLTVL.

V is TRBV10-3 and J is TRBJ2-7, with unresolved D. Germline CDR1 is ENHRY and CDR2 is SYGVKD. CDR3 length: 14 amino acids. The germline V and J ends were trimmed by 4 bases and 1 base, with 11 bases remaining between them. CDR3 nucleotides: TGTGCCATCAGTGGCCAGACCACGTCCTACGAGCAGTACTTC. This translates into CAISGQTTSYEQYF.

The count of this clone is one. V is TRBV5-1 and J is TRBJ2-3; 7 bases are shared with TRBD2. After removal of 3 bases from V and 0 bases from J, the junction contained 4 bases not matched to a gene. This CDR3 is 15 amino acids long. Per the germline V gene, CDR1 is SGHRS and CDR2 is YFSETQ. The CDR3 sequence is CASSYLAESTDTQYF. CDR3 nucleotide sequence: TGCGCCAGCAGCTACCTAGCGGAGAGCACAGATACGCAGTATTTT.

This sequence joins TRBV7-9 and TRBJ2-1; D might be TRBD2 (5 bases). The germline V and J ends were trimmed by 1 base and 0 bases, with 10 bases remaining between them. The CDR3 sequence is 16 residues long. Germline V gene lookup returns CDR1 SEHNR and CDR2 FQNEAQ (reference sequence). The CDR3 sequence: CASSLGTLSSYNEQFF. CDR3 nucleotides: TGTGCCAGCAGCTTAGGGACTCTAAGCTCCTACAATGAGCAGTTCTTC.

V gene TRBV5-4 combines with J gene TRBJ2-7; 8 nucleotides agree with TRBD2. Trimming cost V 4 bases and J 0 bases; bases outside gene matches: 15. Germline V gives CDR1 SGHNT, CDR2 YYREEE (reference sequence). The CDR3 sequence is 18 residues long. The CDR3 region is CASSNGLSGSRSSYEQYF. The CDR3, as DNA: TGTGCCAGCAGCAACGGACTAAGCGGGAGTAGGAGCTCCTACGAGCAGTACTTC.

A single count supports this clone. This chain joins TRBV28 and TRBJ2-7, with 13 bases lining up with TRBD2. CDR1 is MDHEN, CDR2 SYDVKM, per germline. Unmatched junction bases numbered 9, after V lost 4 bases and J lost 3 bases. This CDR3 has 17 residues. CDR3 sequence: CASSSGLAGVGFYEQYF. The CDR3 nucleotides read TGTGCCAGCAGTTCCGGACTAGCGGGAGTGGGATTCTACGAGCAGTACTTC.

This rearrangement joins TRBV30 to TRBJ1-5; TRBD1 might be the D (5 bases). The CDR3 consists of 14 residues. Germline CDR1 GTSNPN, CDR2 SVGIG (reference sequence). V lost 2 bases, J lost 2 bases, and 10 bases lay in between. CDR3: CAWSIGHGNQPQHF. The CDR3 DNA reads TGTGCCTGGAGTATAGGACATGGCAATCAGCCCCAGCATTTT. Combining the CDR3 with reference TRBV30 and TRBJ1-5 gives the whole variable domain SQTIHQWPATLVQPVGSPLSLECTVEGTSNPNLYWYRQAAGRGLQLLFYSVGIGQISSEVPQNLSASRPQDRQFILSSKKLLLSDSGFYLCAWSIGHGNQPQHFGDGTRLSIL.

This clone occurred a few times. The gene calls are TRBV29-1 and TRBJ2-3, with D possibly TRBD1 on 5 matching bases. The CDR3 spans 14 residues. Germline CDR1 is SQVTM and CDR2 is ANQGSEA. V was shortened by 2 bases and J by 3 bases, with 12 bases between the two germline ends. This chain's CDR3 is CSVEIQGGTDTQYF. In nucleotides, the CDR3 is TGCAGCGTTGAAATCCAGGGTGGGACAGATACGCAGTATTTT.

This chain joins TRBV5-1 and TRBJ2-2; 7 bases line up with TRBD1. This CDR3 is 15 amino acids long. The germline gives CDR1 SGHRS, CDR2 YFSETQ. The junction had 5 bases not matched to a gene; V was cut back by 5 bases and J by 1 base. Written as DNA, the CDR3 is TGCGCCAGCAGTGTGACAGGGCTGAACACCGGGGAGCTGTTTTTT. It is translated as CASSVTGLNTGELFF.

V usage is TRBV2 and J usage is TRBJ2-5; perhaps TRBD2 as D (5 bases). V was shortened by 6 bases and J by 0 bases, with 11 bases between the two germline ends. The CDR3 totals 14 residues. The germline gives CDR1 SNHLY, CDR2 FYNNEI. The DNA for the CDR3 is TGTGCCAGCAGGGCGACTACGTACCAAGAGACCCAGTACTTC. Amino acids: CASRATTYQETQYF.

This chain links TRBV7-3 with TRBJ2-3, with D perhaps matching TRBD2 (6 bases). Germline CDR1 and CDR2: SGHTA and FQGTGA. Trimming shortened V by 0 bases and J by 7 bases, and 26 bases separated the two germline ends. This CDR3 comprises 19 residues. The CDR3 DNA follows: TGTGCCAGCAGCTTAACCGGTTGGGGGGATGGAGGGCAACGAAATACGCAGTATTTT. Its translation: CASSLTGWGDGGQRNTQYF.

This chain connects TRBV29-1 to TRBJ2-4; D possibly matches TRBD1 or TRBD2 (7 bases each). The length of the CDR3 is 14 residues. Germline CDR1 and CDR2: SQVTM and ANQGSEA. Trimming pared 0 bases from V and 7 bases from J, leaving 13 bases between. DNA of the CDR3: TGCAGCGTTGAAGATGCCAGGGGGGGCAACATTCAGTACTTC. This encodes CSVEDARGGNIQYF.

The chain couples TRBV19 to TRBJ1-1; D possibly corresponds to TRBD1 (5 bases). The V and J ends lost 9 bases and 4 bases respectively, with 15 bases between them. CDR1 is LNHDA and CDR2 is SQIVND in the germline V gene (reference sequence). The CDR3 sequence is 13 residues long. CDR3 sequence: CASEGTGGTEAFF. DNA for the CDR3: TGTGCCAGCGAAGGGACGGGGGGCACTGAAGCTTTCTTT.

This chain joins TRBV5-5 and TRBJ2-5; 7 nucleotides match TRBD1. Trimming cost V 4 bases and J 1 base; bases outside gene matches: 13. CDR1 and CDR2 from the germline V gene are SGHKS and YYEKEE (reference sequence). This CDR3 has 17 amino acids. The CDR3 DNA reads TGTGCCAGCAGCCAGGGGGTCGATCCAACCTCCCAAGAGACCCAGTACTTC. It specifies CASSQGVDPTSQETQYF.

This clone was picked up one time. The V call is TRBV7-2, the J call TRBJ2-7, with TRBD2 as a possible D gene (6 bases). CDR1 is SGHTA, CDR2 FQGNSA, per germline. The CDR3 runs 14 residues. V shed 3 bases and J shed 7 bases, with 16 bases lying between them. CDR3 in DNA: TGTGCCAGCAGCTTGTGGGGAGGTTTAGTAGAGCAGTACTTC. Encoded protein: CASSLWGGLVEQYF. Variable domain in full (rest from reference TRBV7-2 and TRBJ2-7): GAGVSQSPSNKVTEKGKDVELRCDPISGHTALYWYRQSLGQGLEFLIYFQGNSAPDKSGLPSDRFSAERTGGSVSTLTIQRTQQEDSAVYLCASSLWGGLVEQYFGPGTRLTVT.

In DNA form, the CDR3 reads TGTGCCAGCAGCTTAGACAGGGGGAACGAGCAGTACTTC. It translates to CASSLDRGNEQYF. V usage is TRBV7-8 and J usage is TRBJ2-7; 8 bases fit TRBD1. J lost 5 bases, V lost 1 base, and 1 base had no gene match. CDR3 length: 13 amino acids. CDR1 is SGHVS and CDR2 is FQNEAQ in the germline V gene.

The CDR3 spells CASSSSGAFYNEQFF. DNA of the CDR3: TGTGCCAGCAGCTCGAGCGGAGCCTTCTACAATGAGCAGTTCTTC. The chain joins TRBV11-2 to TRBJ2-1; D may be TRBD2 (5 bases). Germline-derived CDR1 and CDR2 are SGHAT and FQNNGV. The CDR3 extends over 15 amino acids. V was clipped by 4 bases and J by 3 bases, with 13 bases between them.

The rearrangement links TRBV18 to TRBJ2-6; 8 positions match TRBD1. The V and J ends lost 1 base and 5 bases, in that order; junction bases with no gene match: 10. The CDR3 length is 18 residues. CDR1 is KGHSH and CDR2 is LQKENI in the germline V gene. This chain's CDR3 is CASSPLTGGTFRANVLTF. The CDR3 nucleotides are TGTGCCAGCTCACCACTCACAGGGGGAACTTTCCGGGCCAACGTCCTGACTTTC.